The 29 T cell receptor beta chains below come from one sample, sequenced in a study of blood T cell repertoires in COVID-19. TCRdb's table, derived via immunoSEQ multiplex PCR, lists solely in-frame clones and lacks some. Among roughly 250,000 clones listed, over 75% were seen once. The sample comprised peripheral blood. The source of these receptors is a human donor in a cohort sampled during active COVID-19.

This clone was seen a few times. The CDR3 is CASSPRTGGYNEQFF. CDR3 coding DNA: TGTGCCAGCAGCCCAAGGACTGGAGGCTACAATGAGCAGTTCTTC. This rearrangement joins TRBV7-9 to TRBJ2-1, with D possibly TRBD2 on 5 matching bases. Germline V lookup: CDR1 SEHNR, CDR2 FQNEAQ (reference sequence). This CDR3 spans 15 amino acids. With 5 bases removed from V and 3 bases from J, the gap between germline ends came to 14 bases.

The chain joins TRBV19 to TRBJ1-5, with 7 bases fitting TRBD1. Germline V CDR1 and CDR2: LNHDA, SQIVND (reference sequence). V shed 5 bases and J 5 bases; nucleotides not matched to a gene: 3. The CDR3 extends over 13 amino acids. CDR3 sequence reads: CASSSTGDQPQHF. CDR3 nucleotide sequence: TGTGCCAGTAGTTCAACAGGGGATCAGCCCCAGCATTTT.

The chain combines TRBV27 with TRBJ1-3; 11 bases agree with TRBD1. There are 15 residues in the CDR3. The V gene's germline CDR1 is MNHEY and CDR2 SMNVEV (reference sequence). Germline trimming cut 8 bases from V and 3 bases from J; bases unmatched to any gene: 6. Here the CDR3 reads CASVGQGAIGNTIYF. CDR3 sequence (DNA): TGTGCCAGCGTTGGACAGGGGGCGATTGGAAACACCATATATTTT.

The chain employs TRBV6-4 and TRBJ2-3, with TRBD2 identical over 11 bases. This CDR3 has 15 residues. Germline CDR1 and CDR2: MRHNA and SNTAGT. Trimming cost V 5 bases and J 4 bases; bases outside gene matches: 5. CDR3 sequence: CASSQTSGTADTQYF. The DNA for the CDR3 is TGTGCCAGCAGTCAGACTAGCGGGACGGCAGATACGCAGTATTTT.

The rearrangement joins TRBV29-1 to TRBJ2-1; D possibly corresponds to TRBD1 (6 bases). The ends were cut back, 7 bases at V and 7 bases at J, with 17 bases in the middle. The CDR3 is 13 residues long. Germline V gene data show CDR1 as SQVTM and CDR2 as ANQGSEA. The CDR3 DNA sequence: TGCAGCGAGAGGGGGTTGGTGGGGAATGAGCAGTTCTTC. Protein sequence: CSERGLVGNEQFF.

The rearrangement joins TRBV5-1 to TRBJ2-6; D possibly corresponds to TRBD2 (6 bases). The ends were cut back, 4 bases at V and 1 base at J, with 27 bases in the middle. The CDR3 contains 21 residues. The V gene's germline CDR1 is SGHRS and CDR2 YFSETQ. The CDR3 protein is CASSPGDNAGYWFSGANVLTF. The CDR3 DNA reads TGCGCCAGCAGCCCGGGAGATAACGCAGGGTACTGGTTTTCTGGGGCCAACGTCCTGACTTTC.

The chain is built from TRBV18 and TRBJ2-5; possible D gene TRBD1, 6 bases. CDR1 and CDR2 from the germline V gene are KGHSH and LQKENI. The CDR3 consists of 16 residues. Trimming shortened V by 3 bases and J by 2 bases, and 16 bases separated the two germline ends. CDR3 loop: CASSPLPTGPQETQYF. The DNA of the CDR3 is TGTGCCAGCTCACCCCTCCCGACAGGACCGCAAGAGACCCAGTACTTC.

This clone has just one count. This chain connects TRBV5-1 to TRBJ2-7, with 8 bases fitting TRBD1. Per germline, CDR1 SGHRS and CDR2 YFSETQ. V dropped 4 bases and J dropped 5; count of bases not matched to a gene: 8. CDR3 length: 14 residues. The CDR3 DNA reads TGCGCCAGCAGCCGCTCGACAGGGGCGGACGAGCAGTACTTC. Its translation: CASSRSTGADEQYF.

The chain carries TRBV2 and TRBJ1-4; 7 nucleotides agree with TRBD1. This CDR3 spans 14 amino acids. The V gene's germline CDR1 is SNHLY and CDR2 FYNNEI. With 8 bases clipped from V and 1 base from J, the junction kept 4 bases outside the gene matches. Here the CDR3 reads CASERTGTNEKLFF. In DNA form, the CDR3 reads TGTGCCAGCGAGAGGACAGGAACTAATGAAAAACTGTTTTTT. The whole variable domain, remainder taken from reference TRBV2 and TRBJ1-4, is EPEVTQTPSHQVTQMGQEVILRCVPISNHLYFYWYRQILGQKVEFLVSFYNNEISEKSEIFDDQFSVERPDGSNFTLKIRSTKLEDSAMYFCASERTGTNEKLFFGSGTQLSVL.

The J gene is TRBJ2-1, the V gene TRBV7-2; 16 bases agree with TRBD2. This CDR3 region has 17 residues. Germline V CDR1 and CDR2: SGHTA, FQGNSA. After removal of 4 bases from V and 10 bases from J, the junction contained 10 bases not matched to a gene. The CDR3 loop is CASSSRGTSGRAFEQFF. The CDR3 DNA is TGTGCCAGCAGCTCGAGAGGGACTAGCGGGAGGGCTTTCGAGCAGTTCTTC.

This sequence joins TRBV5-6 and TRBJ2-5; D is perhaps TRBD1 (6 bases). CDR3 size: 16 residues. V lost 1 base and J lost 3, with 16 bases in between. CDR1 is SGHDT, CDR2 YYEEEE, per germline. CDR3 DNA: TGTGCCAGCAGCTTGCCGACAGGAGCCTTCGAAGAGACCCAGTACTTC. It codes for CASSLPTGAFEETQYF.

The genes are TRBV28 and TRBJ1-1, with TRBD1 matching 7 bases. Germline-derived CDR1 and CDR2 are MDHEN and SYDVKM. This CDR3 region has 14 residues. Unmatched junction bases numbered 8, after V lost 5 bases and J lost 5 bases. CDR3 DNA: TGTGCCAGCAGTCCAGGGACAGCCGTAACTGAAGCTTTCTTT. It specifies CASSPGTAVTEAFF. The variable domain in full, with the rest retrieved from reference TRBV28 and TRBJ1-1, is DVKVTQSSRYLVKRTGEKVFLECVQDMDHENMFWYRQDPGLGLRLIYFSYDVKMKEKGDIPEGYSVSREKKERFSLILESASTNQTSMYLCASSPGTAVTEAFFGQGTRLTVV.

The rearrangement links TRBV10-2 to TRBJ2-7; TRBD2 agrees at 12 bases. This CDR3 is built from 15 residues. V gave up 6 bases and J gave up 4 bases; unmatched junction bases: 7. Germline CDR1 WSHSY, CDR2 SAAADI. The CDR3 coding sequence is TGCGCCAGCAGCCTAGCGGGGGGGCAAGGGTACGAGCAGTACTTC. Translating gives CASSLAGGQGYEQYF.

This clone was counted once. The gene calls are TRBV27 and TRBJ2-7; D may be TRBD1 (5 bases). V lost 3 bases and J lost 0, with 6 bases in between. Germline lookup yields CDR1 MNHEY and CDR2 SMNVEV (reference sequence). CDR3 length: 13 residues. CDR3 nucleotide sequence: TGTGCCAGCAGTTTGGGGCGCTCCTACGAGCAGTACTTC. Translation: CASSLGRSYEQYF.

This chain links TRBV3-1 (or the pseudogene TRBV3-2) with TRBJ2-6; TRBD2 might be the D (5 bases). Germline-derived CDR1 and CDR2 are LGHDT and YNNKEL (reference sequence). The CDR3 totals 16 residues. V lost 2 bases to trimming and J lost 3 bases, with 11 bases between them. This CDR3 reads CASSQFGVGGANVLTF. The CDR3 DNA sequence: TGTGCCAGCAGCCAATTCGGGGTGGGTGGGGCCAACGTCCTGACTTTC.

This clone was seen once. This chain uses TRBV6-1 with TRBJ1-2; no firm D call. The germline V gene has CDR1 MNHNS and CDR2 SASEGT. V gave up 3 bases and J gave up 4 bases, with 12 bases separating them. This CDR3 has 14 amino acids. The CDR3 reads CASSEIHGSYGYTF. CDR3 nucleotides: TGTGCCAGCAGTGAGATACATGGGAGCTATGGCTACACCTTC.

The chain joins TRBV6-1 to TRBJ1-5, with D uncertain. The CDR3 has 14 amino acids. V lost 3 bases to trimming and J lost 7 bases, with 13 bases between them. Germline V gene data show CDR1 as MNHNS and CDR2 as SASEGT. The CDR3 loop is CASSDMGRGQPQHF. In DNA, the CDR3 is TGTGCCAGCAGTGATATGGGTCGAGGCCAGCCCCAGCATTTT.

The chain is built from TRBV18 and TRBJ2-7, with D possibly matching TRBD2 (5 bases). Looked up from germline, CDR1 is KGHSH and CDR2 is LQKENI. Between the trimmed V and J ends, which lost 5 bases and 5 bases, there was a span of 19 bases. The CDR3 covers 15 residues. DNA of the CDR3: TGTGCCAGCTCAGTGAGCAGGCCGCCCGGGGACGAGCAGTACTTC. It specifies CASSVSRPPGDEQYF.

This chain links TRBV20-1 with TRBJ2-1, with 8 bases that match TRBD2. Trimming took 3 bases from V and 9 from J; bases not matched to a gene: 4. Germline V gene sequence: CDR1 DFQATT, CDR2 SNEGSKA (reference sequence). This CDR3 has 12 amino acids. The CDR3 nucleotides read TGCAGTGCTAGTCAGCGGGAGAGTGAGCAGTTCTTC. Protein product: CSASQRESEQFF.

V is TRBV6-6 and J is TRBJ2-1, with 12 bases matching TRBD2. CDR1 and CDR2 from the germline V gene are MNHNY and SVGAGI (reference sequence). The CDR3 length is 19 residues. The V and J ends lost 5 bases and 8 bases, in that order; junction bases with no gene match: 19. CDR3 DNA: TGTGCCAGCAGTCCACGGACTAGCGGGGTAACCGGGGTGGGGGATGAGCAGTTCTTC. Protein product: CASSPRTSGVTGVGDEQFF.

This clone was picked up one time. This chain uses TRBV6-1 with TRBJ2-6, with TRBD1 as a possible D gene (5 bases). Germline loops: CDR1 MNHNS, CDR2 SASEGT. V was cut by 3 bases and J by 1 base, with 16 bases left in between. The CDR3 sequence is 18 residues long. CDR3 amino acids: CASSDGRVVFSGANVLTF. The CDR3 DNA reads as TGTGCCAGCAGTGACGGCAGGGTAGTATTTTCTGGGGCCAACGTCCTGACTTTC.

The DNA of the CDR3 is TGTGCCAGCAGCCCAAGGTGGACAGGGAATGAAAAACTGTTTTTT. Protein: CASSPRWTGNEKLFF. The chain uses TRBV4-2 and TRBJ1-4; 8 bases align to TRBD1. In germline, CDR1 is LGHNA, CDR2 YNFKEQ. V gave up 4 bases and J gave up 5 bases; unmatched junction bases: 6. This CDR3 spans 15 amino acids.

This clone has only a few counts. V and J are TRBV9 and TRBJ1-6; 7 bases map to TRBD1. The CDR3 length is 15 residues. Trimming removed 3 bases from V and 10 bases from J; junction bases left unmatched: 10. Germline assignment: CDR1 SGDLS and CDR2 YYNGEE. CDR3 sequence: CASSGPLQGGSPLHF. As DNA, the CDR3 is TGTGCCAGCAGCGGACCCTTGCAGGGGGGCTCACCCCTCCACTTT.

This clone was counted only a few times. The V gene is TRBV4-1, the J gene TRBJ1-6; D is uncertain. This CDR3 contains 15 residues. Germline V gene data show CDR1 as MGHRA and CDR2 as YSYEKL. V dropped 0 bases and J dropped 7 bases, with 10 bases sitting between them. The chain's CDR3 is CASSQDRQRNSPLHF. CDR3 DNA sequence: TGCGCCAGCAGCCAAGATCGACAACGGAATTCACCCCTCCACTTT.

The chain combines TRBV20-1 with TRBJ2-1; 8 bases are a match to TRBD2. The junction had 5 bases not matched to a gene; V was cut back by 3 bases and J by 4 bases. The CDR3 is made up of 14 amino acids. CDR1 DFQATT and CDR2 SNEGSKA come from the germline V gene (reference sequence). The chain's CDR3 is CSASQLAVYNEQFF. CDR3 in DNA: TGCAGTGCTAGTCAACTAGCGGTATACAATGAGCAGTTCTTC.

The chain links TRBV10-3 to TRBJ2-1; 7 bases align to TRBD2. Germline trimming cut 10 bases from V and 13 bases from J; bases unmatched to any gene: 19. Germline V gene data show CDR1 as ENHRY and CDR2 as SYGVKD. The CDR3 contains 14 residues. Here the CDR3 DNA reads TGTGCCACCAGACTAGCCCCGGGGCTTTATCCCCAGTTCTTC. This translates into CATRLAPGLYPQFF.

The gene calls are TRBV3-1 (or the pseudogene TRBV3-2) and TRBJ2-3; unclear D gene. Germline CDR1 LGHDT, CDR2 YNNKEL (reference sequence). This CDR3 contains 14 residues. The V and J ends lost 1 base and 4 bases respectively, with 9 bases between them. The CDR3 loop is CASSQGNRADTQYF. In nucleotides, the CDR3 is TGTGCCAGCAGCCAAGGGAACAGAGCAGATACGCAGTATTTT.

V is TRBV5-1 and J is TRBJ2-1, with 8 nucleotides matching TRBD2. CDR3 size: 15 residues. Germline CDR1 reads SGHRS; CDR2 reads YFSETQ. Losses at the gene ends were 3 bases for V and 3 bases for J; bases not matched to a gene: 5. For the CDR3, the DNA is TGCGCCAGCAGCTCCATAGCGGGGAACTACAATGAGCAGTTCTTC. Translating gives CASSSIAGNYNEQFF.

This CDR3 reads CARGARGHSTDTQYF. CDR3 DNA: TGTGCCAGGGGGGCCAGGGGACATAGCACAGATACGCAGTATTTT. The rearrangement uses TRBV2 and TRBJ2-3, with a possible D match to TRBD1 (6 bases). V lost 9 bases and J lost 0, with 16 bases in between. This CDR3 is built from 15 residues. CDR1 is SNHLY and CDR2 is FYNNEI in the germline V gene.